This T cell receptor (beta chain) was observed in a study of identical twins. Study-level points and caveats: For cord blood, abundant beta clonotypes had fewer insertions, unlike memory repertoires, which showed none. Models underpredicted monozygotic twin sharing of out-of-frame TCR alpha. Conclusions rested on cross-sectional statistics rather than following the same donors.

A template switching step contributed a universal primer site, while unique molecular identifiers were present in the cDNA. Each CDR3 protein is one row after TCRdb ran MiXCR on the 5' RACE reads. The sample holds about 890,000 distinct CDR3 sequences; around an eighth are singletons and the top ten take 1.5% to 2%. This clonotype was counted a few times. Its antigen remains unknown. Unmatched junction bases numbered 18, after V lost 9 bases and J lost 4 bases. CDR3 length equals 17 residues. The germline gives CDR1 MNHNS, CDR2 SASEGT. These data were also reused for a study on yellow fever vaccine responses in identical twins.

The chain carries TRBV6-1 and TRBJ2-3, with 8 bases identical to TRBD1. The source is a woman aged 18-29 years in good health. Specimen: PBMCs. CDR3 in amino acids: CARGGQVFRSMPDTQYF. The CDR3 DNA reads as TGTGCCAGGGGGGGACAGGTTTTTCGGTCTATGCCAGATACGCAGTATTTT.